The 12 T cell receptor beta chains presented below share a single source sample, sequenced in a study of blood T cell repertoires in COVID-19. TCRdb's copy holds only in-frame clones and misses some; the assay was immunoSEQ multiplex PCR. The sample carries around 130,000 clones, 84% recorded once. The specimen sequenced was peripheral blood. All receptors derive from a man in his sixties with acute or convalescent COVID-19.

The V call is TRBV5-1, the J call TRBJ2-5; 14 bases fit TRBD2. The CDR3 is 17 amino acids. CDR1 and CDR2 (germline): SGHRS, YFSETQ. Unmatched junction bases numbered 6, after V lost 0 bases and J lost 5 bases. CDR3 in DNA: TGCGCCAGCAGCTTGGAGGGACTAGCGGGGGCCGGGGAGACCCAGTACTTC. Its translation is CASSLEGLAGAGETQYF.

This chain uses TRBV6-1 with TRBJ2-5; 8 nucleotides match TRBD1. CDR1 and CDR2 (germline): MNHNS, SASEGT. With 1 base clipped from V and 4 bases from J, the junction kept 5 bases outside the gene matches. There are 15 residues in the CDR3. DNA for the CDR3: TGTGCCAGCAGTGAAGGGACAGGGCGAGGAGAGACCCAGTACTTC. Its translation: CASSEGTGRGETQYF.

This chain joins TRBV5-1 and TRBJ1-2; TRBD1 is a possible D gene (5 bases). The germline V and J ends were trimmed by 0 bases and 4 bases, with 7 bases remaining between them. The germline CDR1 and CDR2 sequences are SGHRS and YFSETQ. The CDR3 length is 13 residues. DNA of the CDR3: TGCGCCAGCAGCTTGGACAGGCCCTATGGCTACACCTTC. Its protein product is CASSLDRPYGYTF.

This clone showed up just a few times. The CDR3 coding sequence is TGCGCCAGCAGTCCTAGCGGGAGGAGCACAGATACGCAGTATTTT. Its translation: CASSPSGRSTDTQYF. This rearrangement joins TRBV5-1 to TRBJ2-3, with 11 nucleotides matching TRBD2. The germline V gene encodes CDR1 SGHRS and CDR2 YFSETQ. V lost 5 bases to trimming and J lost 0 bases; unmatched junction nucleotides: 2. This CDR3 contains 15 residues.

The rearrangement joins TRBV5-5 to TRBJ2-3; TRBD2 aligns across 10 bases. There are 15 residues in the CDR3. Germline values: CDR1 SGHKS, CDR2 YYEKEE (reference sequence). Trimming removed 0 bases from V and 6 bases from J; junction bases left unmatched: 4. The CDR3: CASSLASGGPDTQYF. CDR3 DNA sequence: TGTGCCAGCAGCTTGGCTAGCGGGGGTCCCGATACGCAGTATTTT.

V usage is TRBV5-1 and J usage is TRBJ2-3; possibly TRBD1 for D (5 bases). V was pared by 5 bases and J by 0 bases, with 10 bases between. The CDR3 is 14 residues long. Germline V lookup: CDR1 SGHRS, CDR2 YFSETQ. CDR3 DNA: TGCGCCAGCAGAAGGACAACTAGCACAGATACGCAGTATTTT. Translating it yields CASRRTTSTDTQYF.

The rearrangement links TRBV10-3 to TRBJ1-5; D remains ambiguous. The V end lost 4 bases, the J end lost 6 bases, and 7 bases lay between the germline ends. This CDR3 comprises 12 residues. The germline CDR1 and CDR2 sequences are ENHRY and SYGVKD. This CDR3 is CAISAGGQPQHF. The CDR3 DNA follows: TGTGCCATCAGTGCGGGTGGTCAGCCCCAGCATTTT.

This clone was observed a handful of times. The chain recombines TRBV6-5 with TRBJ2-1; 7 bases agree with TRBD1. V lost 2 bases and J lost 0; bases outside the gene matches: 4. Germline lookup yields CDR1 MNHEY and CDR2 SVGAGI. CDR3 length: 16 residues. The CDR3 spells CASSYLGQSSYNEQFF. The CDR3 region has the DNA TGTGCCAGCAGTTACCTGGGACAGAGCTCCTACAATGAGCAGTTCTTC.

The J gene is TRBJ2-3, the V gene TRBV24-1, with TRBD1 identical over 8 bases. The ends lost 5 bases at V and 2 bases at J; junction bases unmatched: 2. Germline CDR1 and CDR2: KGHDR and SFDVKD. The CDR3 loop spans 14 amino acids. The DNA for the CDR3 is TGTGCCACCAGTGGGACAGGGTCCACAGATACGCAGTATTTT. Translated: CATSGTGSTDTQYF.

The genes are TRBV27 and TRBJ2-7, with 8 bases fitting TRBD2. Looked up from germline, CDR1 is MNHEY and CDR2 is SMNVEV (reference sequence). J was trimmed by 5 bases and V by 2 bases; bases with no gene match: 5. The CDR3 is 14 amino acids. The CDR3, as DNA: TGTGCCAGCAGTTTAGCGGGAGGTTTCGACGAGCAGTACTTC. It encodes CASSLAGGFDEQYF.

The chain joins TRBV27 to TRBJ2-1; 7 bases are shared with TRBD2. V shed 6 bases and J 12 bases; nucleotides not matched to a gene: 8. The CDR3 spans 12 residues. Germline CDR1 reads MNHEY; CDR2 reads SMNVEV (reference sequence). The CDR3 spells CASRRSGVRQFF. In DNA, the CDR3 is TGTGCCAGCAGGCGGAGCGGGGTCAGGCAGTTCTTC.

The gene calls are TRBV10-1 and TRBJ2-3, with D perhaps matching TRBD1 (5 bases). Germline loops: CDR1 WNHNN, CDR2 SYGVQD (reference sequence). The V end was cut by 3 bases, the J end by 0 bases, with 10 bases between. The CDR3 totals 15 residues. CDR3 bases: TGCGCCAGCAGTGAAACAGGAGCTAGCACAGATACGCAGTATTTT. Translated, it gives CASSETGASTDTQYF.